Below, one T cell receptor (beta chain) is given with its context. The sample holds a few counts of this clonotype. No antigen is known for it. The sample holds no much larger clone one base away, and base qualities are not on file. This specimen comes from a study of CD8 T cells in ankylosing spondylitis (dated by TCRdb to about 2017). Regarding the complete study: The study set out to find disease-linked TCR variants by profiling T cell receptor beta repertoires in ankylosing spondylitis patients and healthy donors. The full study cohort was made up of about two dozen ankylosing spondylitis patients and 108 healthy donors. Samples of peripheral blood were taken, and for ankylosing spondylitis patients, synovial fluid was collected as well.

The germline V gene sets CDR1 to MDHEN and CDR2 to SYDVKM. Measured from the cysteine to the phenylalanine, the CDR3 is 15 residues long. Only the CDR3 region is kept as DNA, spanning 45 bases read in frame from base 1. After removal of 5 bases from V and 5 bases from J, the junction retains 6 bases not matched to a gene. The sequencing machine was an Illumina HiSeq 2500. TCR beta libraries were prepared by quantitative 5'-RACE with molecular barcodes. On the study's bioinformatics: To identify disease-linked TCR variants, a new computational method was used, one built on a probabilistic model of VDJ rearrangement. The public reads were reanalyzed by TCRdb: fastp trimming at Q25, MiXCR alignment, in-frame beta chains only. Under each unique CDR3 protein, matching rows form one entry showing the most common genes and DNA. These V and J calls are TCRdb output, not the study's own analysis. Within this sample are under 450,000 distinct CDR3 sequences, with 15% to 20% of them counted one time only. The ten most abundant clones make up 0.85% to 1.3% of the sample.

Broader findings and caveats from the paper: Some of the motif variants had been reported before in the synovial fluid and blood of reactive arthritis patients, a finding that suggests common disease-initiation mechanisms. Blood from ankylosing spondylitis patients appeared to be characterized by a TCR beta motif made up of several highly homologous amino acid variants. The disease-linked clones were reported to be significantly enriched in matched synovial fluid samples from ankylosing spondylitis patients. The disease-linked clones had a CD8+ phenotype and were found at relatively low frequencies in peripheral blood.

The clonotype comes from a male donor with ankylosing spondylitis. The sequencing sample was made of blood, either unsorted or a sorted T cell fraction (not recorded which). Rearrangement joined TRBV28 to TRBJ1-6, and 7 junctional nucleotides match TRBD1. The nucleotide sequence reads TGTGCCAGCAGTCCCTCGACAGGGAATAATTCACCCCTCCACTTT. It specifies CASSPSTGNNSPLHF.